The 10 T cell receptor beta chains below all came from one sample that was sequenced in a study of blood T cell repertoires in COVID-19. Sequenced by immunoSEQ multiplex PCR; TCRdb stores in-frame clones only, minus some. The sample lists about 140,000 clones, 70% to 90% occurring once. The sample comprised peripheral blood. Receptor source: a woman in her fifties or sixties with acute or convalescent COVID-19.

The chain carries TRBV10-1 and TRBJ1-1; D call uncertain. Trimming pared 2 bases from V and 0 bases from J, leaving 10 bases between. CDR1 WNHNN and CDR2 SYGVQD come from the germline V gene (reference sequence). The CDR3 consists of 15 residues. DNA for the CDR3: TGCGCCAGCAGTGAGAACACCCTCATGAACACTGAAGCTTTCTTT. Translated, it gives CASSENTLMNTEAFF.

The chain combines TRBV10-1 with TRBJ2-3; weak D call: TRBD2 (5 bases). Looked up from germline, CDR1 is WNHNN and CDR2 is SYGVQD (reference sequence). Trimming shortened V by 5 bases and J by 8 bases, and 17 bases separated the two germline ends. CDR3 length equals 14 residues. CDR3 protein: CASSRLVLSGTQYF. The CDR3 nucleotides read TGCGCCAGCAGTCGGTTGGTCCTGAGCGGTACGCAGTATTTT.

The chain combines TRBV28 with TRBJ1-3; TRBD1 matches at 8 bases. This CDR3 contains 12 residues. Germline CDR1 and CDR2: MDHEN and SYDVKM. After removal of 7 bases from V and 7 bases from J, the junction contained 3 bases not matched to a gene. CDR3 DNA sequence: TGTGCCAGCACGGACAGGGTGAACACCATATATTTT. Translating it yields CASTDRVNTIYF. The complete variable domain, with remaining parts taken from reference TRBV28 and TRBJ1-3, reads DVKVTQSSRYLVKRTGEKVFLECVQDMDHENMFWYRQDPGLGLRLIYFSYDVKMKEKGDIPEGYSVSREKKERFSLILESASTNQTSMYLCASTDRVNTIYFGEGSWLTVV.

A single count supports this clone. The gene calls are TRBV5-1 and TRBJ2-2; TRBD1 is a possible D gene (6 bases). Germline V CDR1 and CDR2: SGHRS, YFSETQ. The CDR3 is made up of 14 amino acids. V lost 2 bases and J lost 6, with 11 bases in between. The CDR3: CASSFGTSPGELFF. The CDR3 nucleotides are TGCGCCAGCAGCTTTGGGACATCCCCCGGGGAGCTGTTTTTT.

The V gene is TRBV19, the J gene TRBJ2-7; tentative D call: TRBD2 (6 bases). Germline V gives CDR1 LNHDA, CDR2 SQIVND (reference sequence). The CDR3 totals 14 residues. The V and J ends lost 5 bases and 1 base respectively, with 12 bases between them. CDR3 region: CASSSEGRSYEQYF. The CDR3 region has the DNA TGTGCCAGTAGTTCAGAAGGGAGGTCCTACGAGCAGTACTTC.

This clone showed up many times. The gene calls are TRBV6-4 and TRBJ1-2; 7 bases are a match to TRBD1. CDR1 is MRHNA, CDR2 SNTAGT, per germline. With 4 bases clipped from V and 8 bases from J, the junction kept 7 bases outside the gene matches. The CDR3 sequence is 13 residues long. This chain's CDR3 is CASSAPGQRGYTF. DNA of the CDR3: TGTGCCAGCAGTGCCCCGGGACAGCGAGGCTACACCTTC.

The rearrangement links TRBV5-1 to TRBJ2-3, with TRBD2 identical over 7 bases. V was pared by 0 bases and J by 2 bases, with 3 bases of the junction left unmatched. The germline V gene has CDR1 SGHRS and CDR2 YFSETQ. The CDR3 covers 15 residues. The CDR3 loop is CASSLGRGYTDTQYF. CDR3 in DNA: TGCGCCAGCAGCTTGGGGCGGGGGTACACAGATACGCAGTATTTT.

The CDR3 DNA reads as TGTGCCAGCAGTTCATTCACTGAAGCTTTCTTT. Residues: CASSSFTEAFF. This chain uses TRBV6-5 with TRBJ1-1, with D hard to call. The CDR3 has 11 amino acids. V lost 4 bases, J lost 4 bases, and 4 bases lay in between. Germline V gene sequence: CDR1 MNHEY, CDR2 SVGAGI.

J is TRBJ1-2 and V is TRBV7-8, with 8 nucleotides matching TRBD1. The CDR3 is made up of 16 amino acids. Germline V gene sequence: CDR1 SGHVS, CDR2 FQNEAQ. J gave up 7 bases and V 1 base, and 11 bases lay outside the gene matches. CDR3 in amino acids: CASSLGETGVFGGYTF. The DNA for the CDR3 is TGTGCCAGCAGCTTAGGGGAGACAGGGGTATTCGGTGGCTACACCTTC.

The chain employs TRBV7-2 and TRBJ2-1; D call uncertain. This CDR3 is built from 13 residues. Germline V gene lookup returns CDR1 SGHTA and CDR2 FQGNSA. Trimming stripped 3 bases from V and 8 bases from J, with 11 bases between. This CDR3 reads CASSFVSGDEQFF. The DNA for the CDR3 is TGTGCCAGCAGCTTCGTCAGTGGTGATGAGCAGTTCTTC.